A single sample is the source of the 23 T cell receptor beta chains below, sequenced in a study of human T cells and chemical hapten exposure. The time point was: patch test 2, 6 weeks after DPC sensitization. Treatment meaning: therapeutic diphenylcyclopropenone sensitization with weekly scalp DPC. TCRdb redid the calling of the RACE reads with MiXCR, one entry per CDR3 protein. The repertoire includes just over 40,000 distinct CDR3 sequences, less than 3.5% of them detected once, and roughly 6.6% sits in the top ten. This sample comprised whole blood, obtained in connection with sensitization to the hapten diphenylcyclopropenone (DPC). The receptors stem from a man aged 40-55 years with alopecia areata. Some clones in this sample may be carry-over from other donors' samples.

This clonotype was seen ten or more times. The chain couples TRBV7-9 to TRBJ1-4, with D hard to call. The V end was cut by 5 bases, the J end by 7 bases, with 14 bases between. The CDR3 is 14 amino acids. The germline CDR1 and CDR2 sequences are SEHNR and FQNEAQ (reference sequence). CDR3 coding DNA: TGTGCCAGCAGCCCTCAAGTCCGGGGTGAAAAACTGTTTTTT. Translation gives CASSPQVRGEKLFF.

This clonotype was recorded many times. The CDR3 sequence: CSASGRLAGGYEQYF. CDR3 bases: TGCAGTGCTAGTGGGCGACTAGCGGGAGGATACGAGCAGTACTTC. The chain has TRBV20-1 and TRBJ2-7; TRBD2 matches 13 bases. The CDR3 spans 15 residues. With V trimmed by 3 bases and J by 4 bases, 6 bases remained unmatched. Per germline, CDR1 DFQATT and CDR2 SNEGSKA (reference sequence).

This clonotype has a handful of counts. The CDR3 loop reads CATSRDLEGLADTQYF. The DNA for the CDR3 is TGTGCCACCAGCAGAGATCTCGAGGGATTAGCAGATACGCAGTATTTT. This sequence joins TRBV15 and TRBJ2-3, with D tentatively TRBD2 (5 bases). CDR1 and CDR2 from the germline V gene are LNHNV and YYDKDF (reference sequence). Trimming took off 0 bases at V and 4 bases at J, with 14 bases between the two ends. The CDR3 covers 16 residues.

V and J are TRBV28 and TRBJ1-1, with a possible D match to TRBD1 (6 bases). V dropped 2 bases and J dropped 1 base, with 14 bases sitting between them. Germline lookup yields CDR1 MDHEN and CDR2 SYDVKM. CDR3 length equals 16 residues. The DNA for the CDR3 is TGTGCCAGCAGTTTAAGGGCAGGGGCGAAGAACACTGAAGCTTTCTTT. Its protein product is CASSLRAGAKNTEAFF. Looking up the rest from reference TRBV28 and TRBJ1-1 gives the full variable domain: DVKVTQSSRYLVKRTGEKVFLECVQDMDHENMFWYRQDPGLGLRLIYFSYDVKMKEKGDIPEGYSVSREKKERFSLILESASTNQTSMYLCASSLRAGAKNTEAFFGQGTRLTVV.

The V and J genes are TRBV7-2 and TRBJ2-1; no clear D. V dropped 5 bases and J dropped 2 bases, with 16 bases sitting between them. Germline lookup yields CDR1 SGHTA and CDR2 FQGNSA. This CDR3 region has 16 residues. The CDR3 region has the DNA TGTGCCAGCAGCCCCCCCCCTAGACTGACCTACAATGAGCAGTTCTTC. It yields the protein CASSPPPRLTYNEQFF.

This clonotype was seen at least ten times. The V call is TRBV29-1, the J call TRBJ2-3; 8 nucleotides agree with TRBD2. V gave up 2 bases and J gave up 6 bases; unmatched junction bases: 10. The CDR3 contains 15 residues. Germline V lookup: CDR1 SQVTM, CDR2 ANQGSEA. Here the CDR3 reads CSVEKGTSGADTQYF. The CDR3 bases are TGCAGCGTTGAAAAGGGTACTAGCGGTGCGGATACGCAGTATTTT.

This clonotype was seen ten or more times. The chain uses TRBV9 and TRBJ1-2; D is unclear. The V end lost 4 bases, the J end lost 4 bases, and 14 bases lay between the germline ends. The CDR3 is 14 residues long. CDR1 and CDR2 (germline): SGDLS, YYNGEE. The CDR3 bases are TGTGCCAGCAGCCCAAAGCGAGGTGGCTATGGCTACACCTTC. As protein: CASSPKRGGYGYTF.

This clonotype was found a few times. V is TRBV28 and J is TRBJ2-3; maybe TRBD1 (5 bases). There are 14 residues in the CDR3. V lost 6 bases to trimming and J lost 4 bases, with 14 bases between them. Germline assignment: CDR1 MDHEN and CDR2 SYDVKM. The CDR3 DNA sequence: TGTGCCAGCAGGTCAGGGTATTTCTCAGATACGCAGTATTTT. Its protein is CASRSGYFSDTQYF.

The chain employs TRBV12-3 or TRBV12-4 and TRBJ2-5, with TRBD2 identical over 9 bases. V gave up 4 bases and J gave up 5 bases; unmatched junction bases: 2. There are 13 residues in the CDR3. CDR3 coding DNA: TGTGCCAGCAGTTGGGGACTAGCTGAGACCCAGTACTTC. It specifies CASSWGLAETQYF.

This clonotype was counted at least ten times. This chain links TRBV29-1 with TRBJ2-1; 14 bases line up with TRBD2. The length of the CDR3 is 16 residues. V gave up 7 bases and J gave up 1 base; unmatched junction bases: 6. From germline, CDR1 is SQVTM and CDR2 ANQGSEA. CDR3 sequence reads: CSAPGLAGGSYNEQFF. The CDR3 bases are TGCAGCGCTCCCGGACTAGCGGGAGGTTCCTACAATGAGCAGTTCTTC.

The sample holds many counts of this clonotype. The genes are TRBV28 and TRBJ2-1, with 8 nucleotides matching TRBD2. The V and J ends lost 6 bases and 7 bases, in that order; junction bases with no gene match: 8. Per the germline V gene, CDR1 is MDHEN and CDR2 is SYDVKM. The length of the CDR3 is 14 residues. DNA for the CDR3: TGTGCCAGCAGCGGGGGGGGCTGGGGGAATGAGCAGTTCTTC. This translates into CASSGGGWGNEQFF.

This clonotype was detected many times. V is TRBV2 and J is TRBJ2-5; 13 bases are a match to TRBD2. In germline, CDR1 is SNHLY, CDR2 FYNNEI. J was trimmed by 2 bases and V by 5 bases; bases with no gene match: 2. The CDR3 contains 15 residues. CDR3 loop: CASSQTSGGQETQYF. The CDR3 DNA reads TGTGCCAGCAGTCAGACTAGCGGGGGGCAAGAGACCCAGTACTTC.

This clonotype was recorded at least ten times. This chain connects TRBV28 to TRBJ1-6, with a possible D match to TRBD1 (5 bases). The V and J ends lost 6 bases and 6 bases respectively, with 15 bases between them. This CDR3 is 15 amino acids long. From germline, CDR1 is MDHEN and CDR2 SYDVKM. The CDR3 is CASSGTPKGNSPLHF. The CDR3 DNA reads TGTGCCAGCAGCGGGACTCCAAAGGGTAATTCACCCCTCCACTTT. Using reference TRBV28 and TRBJ1-6 for the parts outside the CDR3, the full variable domain is DVKVTQSSRYLVKRTGEKVFLECVQDMDHENMFWYRQDPGLGLRLIYFSYDVKMKEKGDIPEGYSVSREKKERFSLILESASTNQTSMYLCASSGTPKGNSPLHFGNGTRLTVT.

This clonotype occurred many times. J is TRBJ2-3 and V is TRBV5-6; a weak D match, TRBD2 (5 bases). The germline gives CDR1 SGHDT, CDR2 YYEEEE. The CDR3 loop spans 15 amino acids. V lost 0 bases, J lost 2 bases, and 10 bases lay in between. CDR3 DNA sequence: TGTGCCAGCAGCTTGGGTGGGAGAGTCACAGATACGCAGTATTTT. Residues: CASSLGGRVTDTQYF.

This clonotype was observed many times. The rearrangement uses TRBV7-9 and TRBJ2-3; 7 bases are shared with TRBD1. V was pared by 5 bases and J by 6 bases, with 11 bases of the junction left unmatched. Germline CDR1 SEHNR, CDR2 FQNEAQ (reference sequence). The CDR3 has 15 residues. CDR3 region: CASSPTETGLDTQYF. The CDR3 DNA reads TGTGCCAGCAGCCCGACTGAGACAGGGCTGGATACGCAGTATTTT.

This clonotype has ten or more counts. This sequence joins TRBV28 and TRBJ2-3; TRBD2 matches at 7 bases. This CDR3 comprises 15 residues. The V gene end was trimmed by 7 bases and the J gene end by 0 bases; junction bases not matched to a gene: 7. CDR1 is MDHEN, CDR2 SYDVKM, per germline. CDR3 amino acids: CASNLRDYSTDTQYF. DNA of the CDR3: TGTGCCAGCAATCTCCGGGACTATAGCACAGATACGCAGTATTTT. The variable domain in full, with the rest retrieved from reference TRBV28 and TRBJ2-3, is DVKVTQSSRYLVKRTGEKVFLECVQDMDHENMFWYRQDPGLGLRLIYFSYDVKMKEKGDIPEGYSVSREKKERFSLILESASTNQTSMYLCASNLRDYSTDTQYFGPGTRLTVL.

This clonotype was observed at least ten times. The V call is TRBV4-1, the J call TRBJ2-1; D remains ambiguous. Germline lookup yields CDR1 MGHRA and CDR2 YSYEKL. V gave up 0 bases and J gave up 8 bases, with 11 bases separating them. CDR3 length: 14 amino acids. Here the CDR3 DNA reads TGCGCCAGCAGCCAAGATGGGCTAGTCGATGAGCAGTTCTTC. As protein: CASSQDGLVDEQFF.

Many counts were recorded for this clonotype. The genes are TRBV19 and TRBJ1-5; D is perhaps TRBD1 (6 bases). V lost 9 bases to trimming and J lost 5 bases, with 20 bases between them. Germline CDR1 reads LNHDA; CDR2 reads SQIVND (reference sequence). The CDR3 covers 15 residues. DNA of the CDR3: TGTGCCAGCCGCGTACAGGGAGGATCGGATCAGCCCCAGCATTTT. Residues: CASRVQGGSDQPQHF.

This clonotype was observed many times. This rearrangement joins TRBV19 to TRBJ2-1, with a tentative D call TRBD1 (5 bases). The CDR3 totals 13 residues. Trimming stripped 5 bases from V and 8 bases from J, with 13 bases between. Germline CDR1 reads LNHDA; CDR2 reads SQIVND (reference sequence). The CDR3 spells CASSGSGFDEQFF. The DNA of the CDR3 is TGTGCCAGTAGTGGGTCAGGGTTCGATGAGCAGTTCTTC.

This clonotype was recorded at least ten times. The V gene is TRBV4-2, the J gene TRBJ2-7, with D possibly being TRBD1 (6 bases). The CDR3 extends over 15 amino acids. Germline loops: CDR1 LGHNA, CDR2 YNFKEQ. V was shortened by 3 bases and J by 0 bases, with 12 bases between the two germline ends. CDR3 DNA: TGTGCCAGCAGCCAGACACAGGGTCTCTCCTACGAGCAGTACTTC. Its protein product is CASSQTQGLSYEQYF.

This clonotype has ten or more counts. The rearrangement joins TRBV28 to TRBJ2-1; 8 bases are a match to TRBD1. V was pared by 5 bases and J by 12 bases, with 9 bases of the junction left unmatched. The length of the CDR3 is 13 residues. Germline V gene sequence: CDR1 MDHEN, CDR2 SYDVKM. CDR3 DNA sequence: TGTGCCAGCAGTCTCTTAGACAGGGGTCGGCAGTTCTTC. It translates to CASSLLDRGRQFF.

This clonotype was seen ten or more times. V gene TRBV10-3 combines with J gene TRBJ2-2; D is uncertain. Germline-derived CDR1 and CDR2 are ENHRY and SYGVKD. Trimming left V 4 bases short and J 7 bases short, with 13 bases between. This CDR3 spans 14 amino acids. Here the CDR3 DNA reads TGTGCCATCAGTGGGTCAGGAGTTCGCGGGGAGCTGTTTTTT. Amino acids: CAISGSGVRGELFF.

In this sample, this clonotype turned up many times. The chain uses TRBV20-1 and TRBJ1-2; D not resolved. This CDR3 comprises 10 residues. The germline gives CDR1 DFQATT, CDR2 SNEGSKA (reference sequence). Trimming pared 5 bases from V and 8 bases from J, leaving 9 bases between. The CDR3 is CSAGRNGYTF. CDR3 in DNA: TGCAGTGCTGGGCGGAACGGCTACACCTTC.